The 20 T cell receptor beta chains listed next were all sequenced from one sample in a study of blood T cell repertoires in COVID-19. Clones were sequenced by immunoSEQ multiplex PCR, and TCRdb holds only the in-frame ones, with some missing. The data hold 95,000 to 100,000 clones, with about 84% observed a single time. Sequencing was done on a sample of peripheral blood. These receptors originate from a human donor in a cohort sampled during active COVID-19.

V is TRBV3-1 (or the pseudogene TRBV3-2) and J is TRBJ2-5, with 8 positions matching TRBD2. CDR3 length: 18 amino acids. CDR1 is LGHDT and CDR2 is YNNKEL in the germline V gene (reference sequence). J gave up 2 bases and V 4 bases, and 15 bases lay outside the gene matches. CDR3: CASSPKVTLAGVQETQYF. The CDR3 DNA is TGTGCCAGCAGCCCCAAGGTCACCCTAGCGGGTGTGCAAGAGACCCAGTACTTC.

This chain links TRBV2 with TRBJ1-2; TRBD1 agrees at 9 bases. The CDR3 totals 14 residues. The V gene end was trimmed by 2 bases and the J gene end by 4 bases; junction bases not matched to a gene: 2. In germline, CDR1 is SNHLY, CDR2 FYNNEI. Written as DNA, the CDR3 is TGTGCCAGCAGTGAACAGACAGGGGGCTATGGCTACACCTTC. It yields the protein CASSEQTGGYGYTF.

The chain carries TRBV18 and TRBJ1-4; D perhaps matches TRBD1 (6 bases). Trimming pared 1 base from V and 5 bases from J, leaving 8 bases between. CDR3 size: 14 residues. Germline V gene data show CDR1 as KGHSH and CDR2 as LQKENI. The CDR3 nucleotides read TGTGCCAGCTCACCACAACAGGGAAATGAAAAACTGTTTTTT. Protein sequence: CASSPQQGNEKLFF.

The chain carries TRBV19 and TRBJ2-3; a weak D match, TRBD2 (5 bases). V was shortened by 0 bases and J by 4 bases, with 5 bases between the two germline ends. Germline CDR1 is LNHDA and CDR2 is SQIVND (reference sequence). The CDR3 contains 13 residues. CDR3 protein: CASSIDGADTQYF. The CDR3 nucleotides are TGTGCCAGTAGTATAGACGGGGCAGATACGCAGTATTTT.

This chain links TRBV28 with TRBJ2-7, with unresolved D. The CDR3 consists of 13 residues. Looked up from germline, CDR1 is MDHEN and CDR2 is SYDVKM. V was clipped by 3 bases and J by 12 bases, with 18 bases between them. In nucleotides, the CDR3 is TGTGCCAGCAGTTTGTCAGTCTTCACAGTCGGGTACTTC. Translating gives CASSLSVFTVGYF.

This sequence joins TRBV21-1 and TRBJ1-5; TRBD1, the table's D call, lacks a check against the DNA. TRBV21-1 is tagged as a pseudogene. The CDR3 length is 17 residues. CDR3 nucleotide sequence: TGTGCCAGCAGCAAAGTCCAAGGGGCAGGGTACGGTCAGCCCCAGCATTTT. This sequence encodes CASSKVQGAGYGQPQHF.

The chain combines TRBV9 with TRBJ1-1; 7 bases match TRBD1. The germline V gene has CDR1 SGDLS and CDR2 YYNGEE. V gave up 0 bases and J gave up 1 base; unmatched junction bases: 6. This CDR3 has 16 amino acids. CDR3 loop: CASSVGGDRANTEAFF. The CDR3, as DNA: TGTGCCAGCAGCGTAGGGGGCGACAGGGCGAACACTGAAGCTTTCTTT.

The chain carries TRBV15 and TRBJ1-3; possible D gene TRBD1, 5 bases. This CDR3 is built from 15 residues. CDR1 LNHNV and CDR2 YYDKDF come from the germline V gene (reference sequence). The V and J ends lost 0 bases and 0 bases respectively, with 6 bases between them. The CDR3 reads CATSRDQGSGNTIYF. CDR3 nucleotides: TGTGCCACCAGCAGAGATCAGGGCTCTGGAAACACCATATATTTT.

This clone was recorded once. The chain couples TRBV4-3 to TRBJ1-1; D possibly corresponds to TRBD1 (6 bases). There are 18 residues in the CDR3. The germline V gene encodes CDR1 LGHNA and CDR2 YSLEER. Between the trimmed V and J ends, which lost 0 bases and 3 bases, there was a span of 20 bases. CDR3 nucleotide sequence: TGCGCCAGCAGCCAAGATTTGATCAGGGGCGCGGTGGACACTGAAGCTTTCTTT. Protein product: CASSQDLIRGAVDTEAFF.

The rearrangement links TRBV19 to TRBJ2-1, with 12 bases fitting TRBD2. Germline trimming cut 9 bases from V and 4 bases from J; bases unmatched to any gene: 16. CDR1 is LNHDA, CDR2 SQIVND, per germline (reference sequence). CDR3 length: 18 amino acids. The CDR3 nucleotides are TGTGCCAGCACCCCACGCGGCGGGACTAGCGGGTATTACAATGAGCAGTTCTTC. Its protein is CASTPRGGTSGYYNEQFF.

The chain joins TRBV5-1 to TRBJ2-1, with 7 bases aligning to TRBD1. V lost 0 bases to trimming and J lost 6 bases; unmatched junction nucleotides: 9. Germline loops: CDR1 SGHRS, CDR2 YFSETQ. This CDR3 has 16 residues. The CDR3 DNA sequence: TGCGCCAGCAGCTTGGGTGACAGGGCTCTAATCAATGAGCAGTTCTTC. Its protein product is CASSLGDRALINEQFF.

The J gene is TRBJ2-1, the V gene TRBV28; 8 bases match TRBD2. The CDR3 contains 16 residues. V shed 1 base, J shed 4 bases, and the junction held 6 bases outside the gene matches. Germline CDR1 and CDR2: MDHEN and SYDVKM. CDR3 in DNA: TGTGCCAGCAGTTTATCGGCTAGCGGGTGGTACAATGAGCAGTTCTTC. Its translation is CASSLSASGWYNEQFF.

This clone showed up just a few times. CDR3 sequence reads: CASRPTGNQPQHF. The DNA of the CDR3 is TGTGCCAGCAGACCGACAGGGAATCAGCCCCAGCATTTT. This rearrangement joins TRBV12-3 or TRBV12-4 to TRBJ1-5; 7 bases map to TRBD1. There are 13 residues in the CDR3. The trim removed 6 bases at V and 4 bases at J, leaving 3 bases unmatched.

The gene calls are TRBV7-9 and TRBJ1-5; possible D gene TRBD1, 5 bases. V lost 1 base, J lost 0 bases, and 7 bases lay in between. The length of the CDR3 is 15 residues. Germline lookup yields CDR1 SEHNR and CDR2 FQNEAQ (reference sequence). CDR3 loop: CASSLGGYSNQPQHF. CDR3 bases: TGTGCCAGCAGCTTAGGGGGCTATAGCAATCAGCCCCAGCATTTT.

The gene calls are TRBV12-3 or TRBV12-4 and TRBJ1-5; D possibly corresponds to TRBD1 (5 bases). V lost 8 bases and J lost 2, with 10 bases in between. The CDR3 contains 13 residues. In DNA form, the CDR3 reads TGTGCCAGCGGGGCAGTGGGCAATCAGCCCCAGCATTTT. This sequence encodes CASGAVGNQPQHF.

V and J are TRBV11-2 and TRBJ1-2, with D unclear. The V gene lost 4 bases and the J gene lost 4 bases, with 13 bases spanning the gap. Per germline, CDR1 SGHAT and CDR2 FQNNGV. The CDR3 has 14 residues. CDR3 residues: CASSSTPAVYGYTF. The CDR3 DNA follows: TGTGCCAGCAGCTCAACCCCAGCGGTCTATGGCTACACCTTC.

The CDR3 nucleotides read TGCAGCGCCTATTCTAGCGGGAGGAATGAGCAGTTCTTC. It codes for CSAYSSGRNEQFF. The chain recombines TRBV29-1 with TRBJ2-1, with 11 bases aligning to TRBD2. The CDR3 extends over 13 amino acids. Germline V lookup: CDR1 SQVTM, CDR2 ANQGSEA. V shed 7 bases and J 7 bases; nucleotides not matched to a gene: 6.

This clone showed up just once. This chain links TRBV19 with TRBJ2-1; weak D call: TRBD1 (5 bases). This CDR3 contains 18 residues. The germline V gene encodes CDR1 LNHDA and CDR2 SQIVND (reference sequence). Trimming stripped 2 bases from V and 1 base from J, with 18 bases between. This CDR3 is CASSIPRAGKESYNEQFF. CDR3 nucleotides: TGTGCCAGTAGTATACCCCGGGCAGGGAAAGAGTCCTACAATGAGCAGTTCTTC.

This clone was observed a handful of times. The chain recombines TRBV11-2 with TRBJ1-1; 11 positions match TRBD1. Unmatched junction bases numbered 7, after V lost 5 bases and J lost 5 bases. Germline V CDR1 and CDR2: SGHAT, FQNNGV. The CDR3 totals 15 residues. The CDR3 region is CASSRGTGGGTEAFF. Here the CDR3 DNA reads TGTGCCAGCAGCAGGGGGACAGGGGGTGGAACTGAAGCTTTCTTT.

This clone has only one observation. This sequence joins TRBV10-2 and TRBJ2-1; D unresolved. Deletions cut 3 bases from V and 6 bases from J, with 6 bases between. CDR3 length: 12 residues. Germline V gene data show CDR1 as WSHSY and CDR2 as SAAADI. The CDR3 bases are TGCGCCAGCAGTGAACGGGTCAATGAGCAGTTCTTC. Its translation: CASSERVNEQFF.